This record concerns one T cell receptor beta chain sequence. This clone's antigen is unknown. No per-base quality is available; no much larger clone lies one base away. Synthesis of TCR cDNA relied on 5'RACE template switching, a step that introduced a universal primer site along with unique molecular identifiers. cDNA synthesis was primed from both the TCR alpha and TCR beta constant segments. Library amplification involved two PCR steps, and the second step added sample barcodes and sequencing adapters. Sequencing of the libraries was done on either Illumina HiSeq 2500 (2x100 bp) or NovaSeq (2x150 bp). As for the authors' bioinformatics: MIGEC was used to demultiplex reads and collapse the reads into UMI consensus sequences, and MiXCR was used for V(D)J alignment. Clonotypes responding to the vaccine were identified with edgeR on replicate PBMC samples, with the criteria of FDR below 0.01 and a log2 fold change above 5 up to day 15. Each bulk clonotype received a CD4 or CD8 identity based on whether the sequenced CD4 or CD8 repertoire contained that clonotype at higher abundance. TCRdb took the public reads, trimmed them with fastp at Q25, ran MiXCR for clone calling and kept in-frame beta chains. For every CDR3 protein sequence, its rows merge into one entry that carries the most common genes and DNA. V and J calls and clone size were set by TCRdb, not the authors. This sample is represented by 550,000 or so distinct CDR3 sequences; around 21% of them were singletons. The top ten clones comprise 13% to 15% of the sample.

The entry originates in a study of T cells after yellow fever vaccination (dated by TCRdb to about 2019). About the investigation overall: The SMART-Seq v4 Ultra Low Input RNA kit was used to prepare libraries from fractions with low cell numbers. Two healthy male donors made up the cohort, one aged 18 to 30 years and the other aged 30 to 40 years. Blood was collected at multiple timepoints before and after primary and secondary immunization, and bulk PBMC replicates and cell subsets were isolated. To follow T-cell clones before and after primary and booster YFV17D yellow fever vaccination, bulk TCR alpha and beta repertoires were sequenced over time.

Taken with the paper, the label for treatment or condition translates to: live attenuated yellow fever vaccine strain. At each blood-draw timepoint, two biological replicates of bulk PBMCs were collected. A standard Ficoll-Paque protocol was used to isolate PBMCs from peripheral blood. RNA was extracted with TriZol from bulk PBMCs, CD4 and CD8 fractions, and dextramer-positive and dextramer-negative fractions. The research as a whole found: Computational filtering was needed because FACS-sorted repertoires could contain abundant contaminating clonotypes from the bulk population. Because only a couple of donors were included in the study, the extent to which the findings can be generalized is limited. Compared with the primary T-cell response, the secondary T-cell response was faster but weaker, reaching its peak on day 5 rather than on day 15. A small share of clonotypes was detected in both CD4 and CD8 compartments, with the overlap likely arising from convergent recombination. Most clones expanded after primary vaccination (almost 97% of CD4 and around 88% of CD8) were re-detected after the booster, suggesting that broad memory maintenance occurred.

The CDR3 contains 15 residues, cysteine and phenylalanine counted. The only DNA kept is the CDR3, 45 bases in frame from the first base. CDR1 SGHTA and CDR2 FQGNSA were looked up in the germline V gene. Trimming costs V 5 bases and J 5 bases, and their ends lie 18 bases apart. This chain is built from TRBV7-2 and TRBJ2-5; TRBD2 is possibly the D segment (6 matching bases). This receptor was taken from a man aged 30 to 45 who received the YFV17D yellow fever vaccine. Sequencing was performed on PBMCs, taken 15 days after the yellow fever booster vaccination. The CDR3 here reads CASSLLVAGKETQYF. DNA sequence: TGTGCCAGCAGCCTACTTGTGGCGGGAAAGGAGACCCAGTACTTC.